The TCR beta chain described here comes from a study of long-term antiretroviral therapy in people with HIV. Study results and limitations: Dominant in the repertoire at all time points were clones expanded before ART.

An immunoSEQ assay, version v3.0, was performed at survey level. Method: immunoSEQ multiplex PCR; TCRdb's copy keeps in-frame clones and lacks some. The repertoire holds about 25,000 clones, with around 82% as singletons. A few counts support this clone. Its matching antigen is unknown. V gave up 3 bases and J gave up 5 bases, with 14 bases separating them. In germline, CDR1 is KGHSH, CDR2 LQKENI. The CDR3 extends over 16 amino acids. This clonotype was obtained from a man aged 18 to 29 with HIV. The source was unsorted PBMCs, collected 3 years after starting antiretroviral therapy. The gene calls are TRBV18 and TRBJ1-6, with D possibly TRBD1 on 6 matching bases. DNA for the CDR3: TGTGCCAGCTCACCCGGGGGGCCAGGGAATAATTCACCCCTCCACTTT. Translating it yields CASSPGGPGNNSPLHF. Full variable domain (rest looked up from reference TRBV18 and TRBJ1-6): NAGVMQNPRHLVRRRGQEARLRCSPMKGHSHVYWYRQLPEEGLKFMVYLQKENIIDESGMPKERFSAEFPKEGPSILRIQQVVRGDSAAYFCASSPGGPGNNSPLHFGNGTRLTVT.